This TCR beta chain was obtained from a study of cytomegalovirus exposure and HLA in healthy donors. The donors were members of the validation cohort comprising some 120 subjects, separate from the approximately 710-subject first cohort. Measured with immunoSEQ multiplex PCR; TCRdb has only the in-frame clones, and not every one. The table records roughly 260,000 clones, around 90% of them present only once. Germline CDR1 is LNHDA and CDR2 is SQIVND (reference sequence). V was clipped by 3 bases and J by 1 base, with 9 bases between them. CDR3 length: 14 amino acids. Regarding this clone: Its antigen remains unknown.

Points from the study as a whole: Using the classifier, cytomegalovirus status was reportedly diagnosed with high specificity and sensitivity. Altogether, some 170 TCR beta chains were recorded as cytomegalovirus-associated.

The source of this sequence is a woman in her late teens or twenties in good health and CMV-seronegative. The chain combines TRBV19 with TRBJ1-1, with D possibly matching TRBD1 (5 bases). Sequencing input: PBMCs. CDR3 bases: TGTGCCAGTAGTATTGACAGTTGGAACACTGAAGCTTTCTTT. Its protein is CASSIDSWNTEAFF.